Listed below are T cell receptor beta chains from one sample, sequenced in a study of control samples from healthy donors and cancer patients. TCRdb's table, derived via immunoSEQ multiplex PCR, lists solely in-frame clones and lacks some. The table lists fewer than 200,000 clones, roughly 95% of them singletons. Sequencing input: blood. These TCRs come from a woman aged 55 to 70 in good health. Both conserved end residues are part of each CDR3.

j_call: TRBJ1-1; v_call: TRBV10-3; cdr3_aa: CAIKGGEPGTEAFF
j_call: TRBJ1-1; v_call: TRBV6-5; cdr3_aa: CASTALNTEAFF
j_call: TRBJ1-1; v_call: TRBV6-6; cdr3_aa: CASSAGIENTEAFF
j_call: TRBJ1-6; v_call: TRBV30; cdr3_aa: CAWSVAPGSSYNSPLHF
j_call: TRBJ2-7; v_call: TRBV6-6; cdr3_aa: CASQPPAGSEQYF
j_call: TRBJ1-4; v_call: TRBV7-2; cdr3_aa: CASSWEAQEKLFF
j_call: TRBJ1-2; v_call: TRBV7-9; cdr3_aa: CASSLQVEGYYGYTF
j_call: TRBJ1-2; v_call: TRBV30; cdr3_aa: CAWSADTALYGYTF
j_call: TRBJ1-5; v_call: TRBV6-2/TRBV6-3; cdr3_aa: CASSYSLGNSFSNQPQHF
j_call: TRBJ1-3; v_call: TRBV7-9; cdr3_aa: CASSPDREEWNTIYF
j_call: TRBJ2-1; v_call: TRBV6-1; cdr3_aa: CASSDGPSGGATNEQFF
j_call: TRBJ2-2; v_call: TRBV6-5; cdr3_aa: CASRLGPVTGELFF
j_call: TRBJ2-7; v_call: TRBV4-3; cdr3_aa: CASSQQTGGNLDEQYF
j_call: TRBJ1-5; v_call: TRBV29-1; cdr3_aa: CSIRTGGTDQPQHF
j_call: TRBJ1-2; v_call: TRBV27; cdr3_aa: CASSSGDNYGYTF
j_call: TRBJ2-5; v_call: TRBV2; cdr3_aa: CASKVGRGLETQYF
j_call: TRBJ2-2; v_call: TRBV5-4; cdr3_aa: CASSLGNLGSAGELFF
j_call: TRBJ2-2; v_call: TRBV11-2; cdr3_aa: CASSSGGVNTGELFF
j_call: TRBJ1-3; v_call: TRBV30; cdr3_aa: CAWIPHSGNTIYF
j_call: TRBJ2-7; v_call: TRBV5-5; cdr3_aa: CASSLFLRVSHEQYF